Described below is a single T cell receptor beta chain sequence and its context. The antigen this receptor binds is unknown. Base qualities are not provided; no much larger clone lies one nucleotide away. Preparation of the library involved the immunoSEQ multiplex PCR assay. TCRdb obtained this table from immuneACCESS and retained in-frame rearrangements with V and J assigned. These tables miss some clones; where compared with another copy, unresolved V genes account for less than half of the shortfall, and the remainder is unexplained. For this sample the table gives around 130,000 clones, of which approximately 90% were detected only once. The top ten hold about 7% of the sample. The study evaluated CTLA-4 blockade (ipilimumab) given together with focal radiation therapy in patients who had chemo-refractory metastatic non-small-cell lung cancer. This record comes from a study of radiotherapy plus CTLA-4 blockade in lung cancer (dated by TCRdb to about 2018). Regarding the study in general: Among the enrolled patients, around 19% had an objective response, and roughly 30% reached disease control.

The study at large found these results: TCR clones derived from tumors expanded in peripheral blood after treatment with radiotherapy and ipilimumab. Early dynamic changes in blood T cell clones, together with increased serum interferon-beta after radiation, were reported as the strongest predictors of response.

The junction carries 13 bases between V and J, which are trimmed by 6 bases and 1 base respectively. For CDR1 and CDR2, the germline V gene lists MNHNS and SASEGT. Inclusive of the bounding cysteine and phenylalanine, the CDR3 is 15 residues long. Just the 45-base CDR3 DNA is kept, in frame starting at base 1. The clonotype originates from a human donor with non-small cell lung cancer that progressed on radiotherapy plus ipilimumab. The V gene is TRBV6-1 and the J gene is TRBJ1-5; TRBD1 is perhaps the D gene, given 6 matching bases. The starting material was peripheral blood, obtained from a patient treated with radiotherapy plus ipilimumab. The DNA reads as follows: TGTGCCAGCAGCAGGGGTATTGAAAGCAATCAGCCCCAGCATTTT. Translated, this gives CASSRGIESNQPQHF.